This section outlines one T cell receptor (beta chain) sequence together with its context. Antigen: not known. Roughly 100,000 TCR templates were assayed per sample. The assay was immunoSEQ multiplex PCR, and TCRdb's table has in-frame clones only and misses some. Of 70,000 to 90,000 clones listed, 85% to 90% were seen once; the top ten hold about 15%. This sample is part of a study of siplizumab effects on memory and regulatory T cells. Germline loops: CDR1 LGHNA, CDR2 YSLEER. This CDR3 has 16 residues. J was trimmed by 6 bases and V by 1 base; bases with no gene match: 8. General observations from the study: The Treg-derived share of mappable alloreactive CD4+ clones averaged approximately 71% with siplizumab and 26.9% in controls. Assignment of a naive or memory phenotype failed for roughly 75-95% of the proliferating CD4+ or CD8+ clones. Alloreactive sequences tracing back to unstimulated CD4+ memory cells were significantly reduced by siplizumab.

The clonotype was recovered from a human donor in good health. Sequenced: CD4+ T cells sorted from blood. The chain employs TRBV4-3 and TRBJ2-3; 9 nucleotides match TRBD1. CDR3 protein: CASSQAWDRAWDTQYF. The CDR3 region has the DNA TGCGCCAGCAGCCAAGCGTGGGACAGGGCATGGGATACGCAGTATTTT.